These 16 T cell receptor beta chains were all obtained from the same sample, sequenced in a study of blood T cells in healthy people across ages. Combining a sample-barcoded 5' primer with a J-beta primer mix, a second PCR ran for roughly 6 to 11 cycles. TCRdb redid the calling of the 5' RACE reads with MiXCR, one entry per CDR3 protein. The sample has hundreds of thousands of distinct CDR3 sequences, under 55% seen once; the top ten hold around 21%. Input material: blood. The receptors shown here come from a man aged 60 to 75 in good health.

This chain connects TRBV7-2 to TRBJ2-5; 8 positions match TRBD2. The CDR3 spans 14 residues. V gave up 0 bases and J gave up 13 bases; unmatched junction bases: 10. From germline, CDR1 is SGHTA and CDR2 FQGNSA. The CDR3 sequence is CASSLAYASGGTYF. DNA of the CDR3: TGTGCCAGCAGCTTAGCGTATGCGTCGGGGGGGACGTACTTC.

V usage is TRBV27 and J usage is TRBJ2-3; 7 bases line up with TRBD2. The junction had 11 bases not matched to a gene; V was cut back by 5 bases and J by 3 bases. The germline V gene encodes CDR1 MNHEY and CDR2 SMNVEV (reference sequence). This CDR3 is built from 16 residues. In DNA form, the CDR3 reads TGTGCCAGCAGTCGACCCGGGACTACTGGGACAGATACGCAGTATTTT. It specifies CASSRPGTTGTDTQYF.

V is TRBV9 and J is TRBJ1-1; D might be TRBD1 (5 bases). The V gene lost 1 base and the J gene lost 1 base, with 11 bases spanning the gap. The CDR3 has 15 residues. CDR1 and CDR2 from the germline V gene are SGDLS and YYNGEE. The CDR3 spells CASSVQGGTNTEAFF. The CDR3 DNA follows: TGTGCCAGCAGCGTACAGGGAGGGACGAACACTGAAGCTTTCTTT.

In DNA form, the CDR3 reads TGTGCCAGCAGCTATCTACAGGGGGCTGGGAATGAGCAGCAGTTCTTC. Translating gives CASSYLQGAGNEQQFF. The chain carries TRBV27 and TRBJ2-1, with TRBD1 identical over 9 bases. The CDR3 runs 16 residues. V dropped 6 bases and J dropped 11; count of bases not matched to a gene: 17. The germline V gene encodes CDR1 MNHEY and CDR2 SMNVEV (reference sequence).

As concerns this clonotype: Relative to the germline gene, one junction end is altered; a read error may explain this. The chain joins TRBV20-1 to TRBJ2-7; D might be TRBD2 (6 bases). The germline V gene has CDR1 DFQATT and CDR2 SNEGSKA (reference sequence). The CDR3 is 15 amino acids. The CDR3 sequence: CGARSGAIGSGEQYF. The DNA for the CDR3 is TGCGGTGCTAGATCCGGGGCAATCGGGAGCGGCGAGCAGTACTTC.

CDR3 sequence (DNA): TGTGCCAGCAGCCAGTCAAAGCTGATGAACACTGAAGCTTTCTTT. This gives the protein CASSQSKLMNTEAFF. The J gene is TRBJ1-1, the V gene TRBV4-2, with D unresolved. Germline values: CDR1 LGHNA, CDR2 YNFKEQ. V was cut by 3 bases and J by 0 bases, with 11 bases left in between. This CDR3 is built from 15 residues.

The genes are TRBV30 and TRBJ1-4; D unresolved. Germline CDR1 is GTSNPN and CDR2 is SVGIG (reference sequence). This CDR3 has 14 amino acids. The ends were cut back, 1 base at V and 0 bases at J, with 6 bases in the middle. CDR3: CAWSGSATNEKLFF. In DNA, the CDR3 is TGTGCCTGGAGTGGAAGTGCAACTAATGAAAAACTGTTTTTT.

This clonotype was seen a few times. The CDR3 loop is CAWRKGYEQFF. The CDR3 region has the DNA TGTGCCTGGAGGAAAGGTTATGAGCAGTTCTTC. The chain has TRBV30 and TRBJ2-1; no definite D call. Trimming removed 3 bases at V and 8 bases at J, with 8 bases between. Germline V gives CDR1 GTSNPN, CDR2 SVGIG (reference sequence). The CDR3 is 11 residues long.

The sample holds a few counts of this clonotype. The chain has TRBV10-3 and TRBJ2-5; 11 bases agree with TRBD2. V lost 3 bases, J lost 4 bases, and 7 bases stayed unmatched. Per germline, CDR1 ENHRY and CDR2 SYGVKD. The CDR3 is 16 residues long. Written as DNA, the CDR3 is TGTGCCATCAGTGACCCGGCTAGCGGGGGGATAGAGACCCAGTACTTC. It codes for CAISDPASGGIETQYF.

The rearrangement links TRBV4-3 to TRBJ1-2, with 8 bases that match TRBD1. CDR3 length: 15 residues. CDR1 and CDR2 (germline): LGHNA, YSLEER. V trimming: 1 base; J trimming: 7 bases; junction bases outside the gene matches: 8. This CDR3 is CASSQVFRQGAGYTF. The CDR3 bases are TGCGCCAGCAGCCAAGTGTTTCGTCAGGGGGCTGGCTACACCTTC.

CDR3 in DNA: TGCAGTGCTAGGGGGATAGGGACCTACGAGCAGTACTTC. Protein sequence: CSARGIGTYEQYF. This sequence joins TRBV20-1 and TRBJ2-4, with no clear D. The J call may be incorrect, as the DNA end agrees better with TRBJ2-7. This CDR3 has 13 residues. The germline gives CDR1 DFQATT, CDR2 SNEGSKA (reference sequence).

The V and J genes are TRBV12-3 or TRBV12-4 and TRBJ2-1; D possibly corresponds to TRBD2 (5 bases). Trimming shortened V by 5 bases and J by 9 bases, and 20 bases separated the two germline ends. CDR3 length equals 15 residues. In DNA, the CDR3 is TGTGCCAGCAGTCCCTGGGGAGCCGAGGTCGGTGAGCAGTTCTTC. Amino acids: CASSPWGAEVGEQFF.

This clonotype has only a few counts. CDR3 protein: CASSQDQGSSGYTF. CDR3 in DNA: TGCGCCAGCAGCCAAGATCAGGGTTCGAGTGGCTACACCTTC. The rearrangement links TRBV4-1 to TRBJ1-2; possibly TRBD1 for D (5 bases). From germline, CDR1 is MGHRA and CDR2 YSYEKL. CDR3 length: 14 residues. With 0 bases removed from V and 7 bases from J, the gap between germline ends came to 12 bases.

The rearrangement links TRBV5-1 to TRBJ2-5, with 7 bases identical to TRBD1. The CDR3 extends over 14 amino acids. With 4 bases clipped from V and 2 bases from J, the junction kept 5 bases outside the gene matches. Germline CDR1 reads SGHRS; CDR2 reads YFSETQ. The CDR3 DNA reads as TGCGCCAGCAGCGTACCGGGACAGCAAGAGACCCAGTACTTC. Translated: CASSVPGQQETQYF.

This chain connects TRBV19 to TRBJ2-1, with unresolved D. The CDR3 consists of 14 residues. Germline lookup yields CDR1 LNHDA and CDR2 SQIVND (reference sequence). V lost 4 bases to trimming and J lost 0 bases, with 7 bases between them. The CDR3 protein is CASSKRHSYNEQFF. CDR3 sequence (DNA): TGTGCCAGTAGTAAAAGACACTCCTACAATGAGCAGTTCTTC.

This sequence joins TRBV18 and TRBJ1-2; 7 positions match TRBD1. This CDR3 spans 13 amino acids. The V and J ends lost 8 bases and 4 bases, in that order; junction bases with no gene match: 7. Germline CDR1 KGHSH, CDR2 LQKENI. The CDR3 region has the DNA TGTGCCAGCGCAGGGGGACCCGTCTATGGCTACACCTTC. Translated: CASAGGPVYGYTF. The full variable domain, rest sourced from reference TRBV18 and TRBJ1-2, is NAGVMQNPRHLVRRRGQEARLRCSPMKGHSHVYWYRQLPEEGLKFMVYLQKENIIDESGMPKERFSAEFPKEGPSILRIQQVVRGDSAAYFCASAGGPVYGYTFGSGTRLTVV.